Each of the 20 T cell receptor beta chains below was sequenced from the same sample in a study of graft-versus-host responses after intestinal transplantation. This table comes from immunoSEQ multiplex PCR, and its TCRdb copy is limited to in-frame clones, with some not included. The profile covers 89,000 or so clones, with approximately 82% appearing a single time and 0.83% taken by the ten largest. These receptors are not linked to any known antigen. Specimen: unstimulated CD4+ T cells sorted from spleen or lymph node cells, collected before intestinal transplant. The source of these receptors is a human donor who received an intestinal transplant.

The chain recombines TRBV15 with TRBJ1-4, with a tentative D call TRBD1 (5 bases). Germline-derived CDR1 and CDR2 are LNHNV and YYDKDF (reference sequence). The CDR3 covers 14 residues. Between the trimmed V and J ends, which lost 4 bases and 5 bases, there was a span of 11 bases. The CDR3 DNA reads as TGTGCCACCAGCACAAGCCGGGGGAATGAAAAACTGTTTTTT. Its translation is CATSTSRGNEKLFF.

The chain is built from TRBV11-3 and TRBJ2-7; D perhaps matches TRBD2 (6 bases). The CDR3 is made up of 13 amino acids. Trimming left V 5 bases short and J 5 bases short, with 13 bases between. CDR1 SGHNT and CDR2 YENEEA come from the germline V gene. The CDR3 sequence is CASSPGSPNEQYF. In DNA form, the CDR3 reads TGTGCCAGCAGCCCCGGGAGTCCCAACGAGCAGTACTTC.

The chain is built from TRBV5-1 and TRBJ1-1, with a possible D match to TRBD1 (6 bases). The germline V and J ends were trimmed by 3 bases and 4 bases, with 16 bases remaining between them. The CDR3 runs to 15 residues. Germline CDR1 reads SGHRS; CDR2 reads YFSETQ. CDR3 amino acids: CASSSGYRAITEAFF. CDR3 bases: TGCGCCAGCAGCTCGGGATACAGGGCAATCACTGAAGCTTTCTTT.

The chain recombines TRBV25-1 with TRBJ1-2, with D maybe TRBD1 (6 bases). Per the germline V gene, CDR1 is MGHDK and CDR2 is SYGVNS. V lost 2 bases and J 1 base, leaving 11 bases between the germline ends. The CDR3 is 15 residues long. The CDR3 nucleotides are TGTGCCAGCAGTGAACTTGGACAGTTTAACTATGGCTACACCTTC. Amino acids: CASSELGQFNYGYTF.

The V gene is TRBV6-5, the J gene TRBJ1-5, with D uncertain. Germline CDR1 reads MNHEY; CDR2 reads SVGAGI. The CDR3 consists of 15 residues. V shed 6 bases and J shed 0 bases, with 12 bases lying between them. The CDR3 nucleotides are TGTGCCAGCAGAGTACAGTCCTATAGCAATCAGCCCCAGCATTTT. It specifies CASRVQSYSNQPQHF.

This clone came up a few times. This sequence joins TRBV28 and TRBJ1-5; 9 bases match TRBD1. The V and J ends lost 6 bases and 7 bases, in that order; junction bases with no gene match: 10. Germline CDR1 is MDHEN and CDR2 is SYDVKM. The CDR3 extends over 15 amino acids. The CDR3 region is CASRPKGQGGQPQHF. The CDR3 DNA reads TGTGCCAGCAGACCGAAGGGACAGGGAGGACAGCCCCAGCATTTT.

V and J are TRBV6-1 and TRBJ1-2; TRBD1 aligns across 12 bases. Germline V gene data show CDR1 as MNHNS and CDR2 as SASEGT. The CDR3 spans 15 residues. Trimming took 7 bases from V and 4 from J; bases not matched to a gene: 7. The CDR3 sequence: CASTLGQGASYGYTF. The CDR3 bases are TGTGCCAGCACCCTGGGACAGGGGGCCAGCTATGGCTACACCTTC.

V usage is TRBV28 and J usage is TRBJ2-2, with D uncertain. V was shortened by 5 bases and J by 0 bases, with 13 bases between the two germline ends. Germline V CDR1 and CDR2: MDHEN, SYDVKM. This CDR3 has 16 amino acids. The CDR3 is CASSPLGLANTGELFF. The CDR3 nucleotides are TGTGCCAGCAGTCCTCTGGGCTTGGCGAACACCGGGGAGCTGTTTTTT.

V gene TRBV11-2 combines with J gene TRBJ2-5, with 9 bases fitting TRBD1. CDR3 length equals 14 residues. Germline V lookup: CDR1 SGHAT, CDR2 FQNNGV. V lost 5 bases, J lost 6 bases, and 7 bases stayed unmatched. The CDR3 is CASSLTQGAQTQYF. The CDR3 DNA sequence: TGTGCCAGCAGCCTAACACAGGGGGCACAGACCCAGTACTTC. Full variable domain (rest looked up from reference TRBV11-2 and TRBJ2-5): EAGVAQSPRYKIIEKRQSVAFWCNPISGHATLYWYQQILGQGPKLLIQFQNNGVVDDSQLPKDRFSAERLKGVDSTLKIQPAKLEDSAVYLCASSLTQGAQTQYFGPGTRLLVL.

The V call is TRBV6-5, the J call TRBJ2-6; the D gene is possibly TRBD1 (6 bases). Germline V gene sequence: CDR1 MNHEY, CDR2 SVGAGI. Trimming took off 10 bases at V and 3 bases at J, with 13 bases between the two ends. The CDR3 has 14 residues. The CDR3 loop reads CATHAGVGANVLTF. In nucleotides, the CDR3 is TGTGCCACTCACGCAGGGGTTGGGGCCAACGTCCTGACTTTC.

The chain combines TRBV28 with TRBJ2-2; D is unresolved. CDR1 and CDR2 from the germline V gene are MDHEN and SYDVKM. The CDR3 consists of 14 residues. The germline V and J ends were trimmed by 4 bases and 7 bases, with 13 bases remaining between them. The CDR3 is CASSSTVRIGELFF. The DNA for the CDR3 is TGTGCCAGCAGTTCGACGGTGAGGATCGGGGAGCTGTTTTTT.

V is TRBV6-4 and J is TRBJ1-1; 7 positions agree with TRBD1. CDR3 size: 14 residues. V lost 6 bases to trimming and J lost 4 bases; unmatched junction nucleotides: 8. Germline V gene data show CDR1 as MRHNA and CDR2 as SNTAGT. CDR3 in amino acids: CASRTGDLSTEAFF. CDR3 in DNA: TGTGCCAGCAGAACAGGGGATTTGAGCACTGAAGCTTTCTTT.

In DNA form, the CDR3 reads TGTGCCAGCAGCTTAGCCAGCGGGGGGGCCTACAATGAGCAGTTCTTC. Its protein product is CASSLASGGAYNEQFF. The genes are TRBV7-2 and TRBJ2-1; TRBD2 matches 10 bases. Germline V gene data show CDR1 as SGHTA and CDR2 as FQGNSA. The CDR3 has 16 amino acids. With 0 bases clipped from V and 2 bases from J, the junction kept 1 base outside the gene matches.

The rearrangement uses TRBV19 and TRBJ2-4; 7 nucleotides match TRBD1. The CDR3 contains 19 residues. Germline loops: CDR1 LNHDA, CDR2 SQIVND (reference sequence). J was trimmed by 1 base and V by 3 bases; bases with no gene match: 15. The DNA of the CDR3 is TGTGCCAGTAGTATGTCTTGGGTCCGGGACAGCGTCGCCAAAAACATTCAGTACTTC. Amino acids: CASSMSWVRDSVAKNIQYF.

J is TRBJ2-2 and V is TRBV28, with 9 bases lining up with TRBD1. The trim removed 7 bases at V and 7 bases at J, leaving 7 bases unmatched. Germline V gives CDR1 MDHEN, CDR2 SYDVKM. This CDR3 is 14 amino acids long. The DNA for the CDR3 is TGTGCCAGCAAGCAACAGGGGGCGGGCGGGGAGCTGTTTTTT. It translates to CASKQQGAGGELFF.

The V gene is TRBV14, the J gene TRBJ2-7; maybe TRBD1 (6 bases). Looked up from germline, CDR1 is SGHDN and CDR2 is FVKESK. Trimming took 4 bases from V and 8 from J, leaving 9 bases between them. CDR3 length: 11 residues. The CDR3 DNA is TGTGCCAGCAGCCCCCAGGGGAAGCAGTACTTC. It specifies CASSPQGKQYF.

The genes are TRBV29-1 and TRBJ2-1; 8 bases are shared with TRBD2. With 3 bases clipped from V and 6 bases from J, the junction kept 16 bases outside the gene matches. Germline loops: CDR1 SQVTM, CDR2 ANQGSEA. This CDR3 has 17 residues. The CDR3 DNA sequence: TGCAGCGTTGATGGGTCTAGACGAGCGGGAGCCGGCAATGAGCAGTTCTTC. This sequence encodes CSVDGSRRAGAGNEQFF.

This clone came up a few times. The chain has TRBV9 and TRBJ2-1; possibly TRBD2 for D (6 bases). This CDR3 has 14 amino acids. Germline values: CDR1 SGDLS, CDR2 YYNGEE. Trimming removed 6 bases at V and 5 bases at J, with 15 bases between. DNA of the CDR3: TGTGCCAGCAAACGGGGAGGCCCTAACAATGAGCAGTTCTTC. It codes for CASKRGGPNNEQFF.

The chain employs TRBV6-1 and TRBJ1-1; perhaps TRBD1 as D (6 bases). Per the germline V gene, CDR1 is MNHNS and CDR2 is SASEGT. With 7 bases removed from V and 1 base from J, the gap between germline ends came to 13 bases. CDR3 length: 14 residues. The CDR3 is CASKGVRGNTEAFF. The CDR3 DNA is TGTGCCAGCAAGGGGGTTCGAGGGAACACTGAAGCTTTCTTT.

This clone appeared once. The rearrangement uses TRBV5-4 and TRBJ2-7; 11 bases agree with TRBD2. CDR3 length: 16 residues. Germline lookup yields CDR1 SGHNT and CDR2 YYREEE (reference sequence). Trimming removed 4 bases from V and 6 bases from J; junction bases left unmatched: 12. The CDR3 coding sequence is TGTGCCAGCAGCCCCGGACTAGCGGGTCGGTTCCCCGAGCAGTACTTC. It specifies CASSPGLAGRFPEQYF.